One sample yielded the 13 T cell receptor beta chains listed below, sequenced in a study of OX40 agonist ivuxolimab in advanced cancers. Profiled with immunoSEQ multiplex PCR; TCRdb holds only in-frame clones, not every one. The table lists more than 95,000 clones, roughly 90% of them singletons. The specimen comprised CD4+ or CD8+ T cells sorted from blood, sampled in a trial of the OX40 agonist ivuxolimab. The receptors shown here come from an adult with an advanced solid tumor such as melanoma, head and neck, liver or kidney cancer.

V usage is TRBV6-6 and J usage is TRBJ2-7, with D tentatively TRBD1 (5 bases). The V end was cut by 0 bases, the J end by 4 bases, with 10 bases between. Looked up from germline, CDR1 is MNHNY and CDR2 is SVGAGI (reference sequence). The CDR3 is 14 residues long. Here the CDR3 DNA reads TGTGCCAGCAGTTACTCGGCAGGGATGTACGAGCAGTACTTC. This gives the protein CASSYSAGMYEQYF.

The chain links TRBV9 to TRBJ2-5; 9 bases fit TRBD2. CDR1 and CDR2 from the germline V gene are SGDLS and YYNGEE. Trimming at V came to 0 bases and at J to 2 bases, leaving 8 bases not matched to a gene. The CDR3 sequence is 17 residues long. The CDR3 loop reads CASSVATGGRVQETQYF. The DNA of the CDR3 is TGTGCCAGCAGCGTAGCTACGGGCGGGAGGGTTCAAGAGACCCAGTACTTC.

V gene TRBV18 combines with J gene TRBJ2-1; no clear D. The CDR3 is 12 residues long. CDR1 and CDR2 (germline): KGHSH, LQKENI. The V gene lost 3 bases and the J gene lost 12 bases, with 12 bases spanning the gap. CDR3 nucleotides: TGTGCCAGCTCACCCCCGTTAGGTTGGCAGTTCTTC. Its translation is CASSPPLGWQFF.

The chain recombines TRBV10-3 with TRBJ2-7; 8 bases fit TRBD1. CDR1 ENHRY and CDR2 SYGVKD come from the germline V gene. Trimming cost V 1 base and J 5 bases; bases outside gene matches: 4. The CDR3 is made up of 14 amino acids. The CDR3 DNA reads TGTGCCATCAGTGAGTTAGGACAGGGCCACGAGCAGTACTTC. Encoded protein: CAISELGQGHEQYF.

Regarding this clone: The junction differs from germline at one of its ends, possibly a read error. This chain links TRBV6-1 with TRBJ1-2, with D unresolved. This CDR3 has 13 amino acids. Germline-derived CDR1 and CDR2 are MNHNS and SASEGT. CDR3 in amino acids: CAISESMGYGYTF. In DNA, the CDR3 is TGTGCCATCAGTGAGTCGATGGGCTATGGCTACACCTTC.

V usage is TRBV14 and J usage is TRBJ1-1, with 9 bases lining up with TRBD1. The V gene's germline CDR1 is SGHDN and CDR2 FVKESK. Germline trimming cut 4 bases from V and 1 base from J; bases unmatched to any gene: 7. The CDR3 contains 16 residues. The CDR3 region has the DNA TGTGCCAGCAGCCCAAGGACAGGGGCTAGGAACACTGAAGCTTTCTTT. Its translation: CASSPRTGARNTEAFF.

The chain links TRBV28 to TRBJ2-3; TRBD1 agrees at 11 bases. CDR3 size: 22 residues. The V gene end was trimmed by 4 bases and the J gene end by 4 bases; junction bases not matched to a gene: 25. The germline V gene has CDR1 MDHEN and CDR2 SYDVKM. CDR3 loop: CASSSPTPGQGVKRDWADTQYF. In DNA form, the CDR3 reads TGTGCCAGCAGTTCTCCCACTCCGGGACAGGGGGTTAAGCGGGACTGGGCAGATACGCAGTATTTT.

The rearrangement joins TRBV11-2 to TRBJ2-7, with D maybe TRBD2 (7 bases). Trimming took 6 bases from V and 2 from J, leaving 17 bases between them. The CDR3 totals 15 residues. Germline V gives CDR1 SGHAT, CDR2 FQNNGV. The CDR3 loop reads CASRPEGGETYEQYF. The CDR3, as DNA: TGTGCCAGCAGACCTGAGGGGGGGGAGACCTACGAGCAGTACTTC.

V is TRBV6-5 and J is TRBJ1-3; D uncertain. Trimming stripped 6 bases from V and 1 base from J, with 10 bases between. CDR1 and CDR2 (germline): MNHEY, SVGAGI. The CDR3 has 14 amino acids. CDR3 in amino acids: CASSRSNSGNTIYF. The CDR3 nucleotides are TGTGCCAGCAGCCGCAGTAATTCTGGAAACACCATATATTTT.

V and J are TRBV7-3 and TRBJ2-1; the D gene is possibly TRBD1 (7 bases). Germline lookup yields CDR1 SGHTA and CDR2 FQGTGA. Trimming cost V 6 bases and J 6 bases, with 18 bases left between them. The CDR3 has 15 residues. CDR3 amino acids: CASRGQIAAGNEQFF. CDR3 DNA: TGTGCCAGCAGGGGACAGATTGCAGCGGGCAATGAGCAGTTCTTC.

Worth noting for this clone: Distinct nucleotide sequences in the sample also encode this CDR3. The chain recombines TRBV28 with TRBJ1-2; 10 nucleotides align to TRBD1. Per germline, CDR1 MDHEN and CDR2 SYDVKM. The CDR3 is 15 amino acids. J lost 9 bases, V lost 8 bases, and 15 bases had no gene match. This CDR3 is CASVRLTGGGRSYTF. In DNA form, the CDR3 reads TGTGCCAGCGTGCGATTGACAGGGGGCGGCCGGAGCTACACCTTC.

This clone has a single count. The rearrangement uses TRBV2 and TRBJ2-3; 9 nucleotides line up with TRBD2. J was trimmed by 0 bases and V by 7 bases; bases with no gene match: 5. The CDR3 covers 15 residues. The germline gives CDR1 SNHLY, CDR2 FYNNEI. CDR3 amino acids: CASTLTSGSTDTQYF. Here the CDR3 DNA reads TGTGCCAGCACTCTTACTAGCGGGAGCACAGATACGCAGTATTTT. The full variable domain, completed using reference TRBV2 and TRBJ2-3, is EPEVTQTPSHQVTQMGQEVILRCVPISNHLYFYWYRQILGQKVEFLVSFYNNEISEKSEIFDDQFSVERPDGSNFTLKIRSTKLEDSAMYFCASTLTSGSTDTQYFGPGTRLTVL.

V and J are TRBV9 and TRBJ2-2; tentatively, D is TRBD1 (6 bases). The CDR3 is 16 residues long. The V gene's germline CDR1 is SGDLS and CDR2 YYNGEE. Trimming cost V 0 bases and J 1 base, with 10 bases left between them. The CDR3 loop is CASSVAVGGNTGELFF. CDR3 DNA: TGTGCCAGCAGCGTAGCCGTAGGGGGGAACACCGGGGAGCTGTTTTTT.